Listed below are T cell receptor beta chains from one sample, sequenced in a study of T cells in Graves' hyperthyroidism and ophthalmopathy. TCRdb re-derived calls from the multiplex PCR reads in MiXCR, one entry per CDR3 protein. The data hold around 660,000 distinct CDR3 sequences, with just under 45% observed a single time. Sequenced material: peripheral blood or thyroid tissue (not recorded which). The source of these receptors is an adult man with Graves' disease, either hyperthyroidism or ophthalmopathy (not recorded which). Each CDR3 is given with its conserved first and last residue. The order of the fields is V gene, clone size, J gene, D gene, CDR3 DNA, CDR3 protein. A D gene is named only where the DNA matches it firmly. Expanded clones get a size class; other rows say once, few or many, or leave the size out.

TRBV11-2,.,TRBJ2-7,.,TGTGCCAGCAGCTTAGGGTTGGAGGAGGCCCAGTACTTC,CASSLGLEEAQYF
TRBV7-8,.,TRBJ1-2,.,TGCGCCAGCAGCCAAGGAGCCGGGCCCCTGGCTATGCGCTACACCTTC,CASSQGAGPLAMRYTF
TRBV2,.,TRBJ1-2,.,TGTGCCAGCAGTGATGGTTTGGGGGGCTATGGCTACACCTTC,CASSDGLGGYGYTF
TRBV3-1,few,TRBJ1-6,.,TGTGCCAGCAGCCAAGTGGAGGGACCAGATTCACCCCTCCACTTT,CASSQVEGPDSPLHF
TRBV15,.,TRBJ2-5,.,TGTGCCACCAGCAGAGCCGCAGGGACCCAGTACTTC,CATSRAAGTQYF
TRBV7-2,many,TRBJ1-3,.,TGTGCCAGCAGCTTAGTAGGCAGGGCGGGCGGAAACACCATATATTTT,CASSLVGRAGGNTIYF
TRBV29-1,.,TRBJ1-2,.,TGCAGCGTTGAAGAGGGGACTGAAAACTATGGCTACACCTTC,CSVEEGTENYGYTF
TRBV7-9,.,TRBJ1-2,.,TGTGCCAGCAGCTTAGGGCAGGGAGCCGGGTCTGGCTACACCTTC,CASSLGQGAGSGYTF
TRBV2,.,TRBJ1-1,.,TGTGCCAGTGGGGACGGAGACTCGGCAACTAATGAAGCTTTCTTT,CASGDGDSATNEAFF
TRBV7-7,.,TRBJ2-7,TRBD1,TGTGCTAGCAGCTCCAGGCCAGGGGGAACCTACGAGCAGTACTTC,CASSSRPGGTYEQYF
TRBV20-1,.,TRBJ2-7,.,TGCAGTGCTAGTTTGGGGGCGGGCGGGTCCTACGAGCAGTACTTC,CSASLGAGGSYEQYF
TRBV29-1,.,TRBJ1-2,.,TGCAGCGTTGAAAGACGGTACGGGAACTATGGCTACACCTTC,CSVERRYGNYGYTF
TRBV10-3,.,TRBJ1-5,TRBD1,TGTGCCAGCAGTAGGGACAGCAAATTTAGCAATCAGCCCCAGCATTTT,CASSRDSKFSNQPQHF
TRBV20-1,few,TRBJ1-2,.,TGCAGTGCTTTTTTCTTCCAGGGTAGCCTAGGCTACACCTTC,CSAFFFQGSLGYTF
TRBV20-1,.,TRBJ2-5,.,TGCAGCTTGGACAGCTCCCAAGAGACCCAGTACTTC,CSLDSSQETQYF
TRBV2,.,TRBJ1-1,.,TGTGCCAGCAGCTTAGGACAGACCCCGAACACTGAAGCTTTCTTT,CASSLGQTPNTEAFF
TRBV6-1,few,TRBJ1-6,.,TGTGCCAGCGCGGACCGTATCTTTAATTCACCCCTCCACTTT,CASADRIFNSPLHF
TRBV19,.,TRBJ1-1,.,TGTGCCAGTAGTCGGGAATGGAACACTGAAGCTTTCTTT,CASSREWNTEAFF
TRBV25-1,medium-sized,TRBJ1-6,TRBD1,TGTGCCAGCAGTGAATCCTCAGGGGGTTCACCCCTCCACTTT,CASSESSGGSPLHF
TRBV15,many,TRBJ1-5,.,TGTGCCACCAGCAGAGATGGCGGGGGAGAGCAGCCCCAGCATTTT,CATSRDGGGEQPQHF
TRBV15,once,TRBJ1-2,TRBD1,TGTGCCACCAGCAAGACGGGACAGCGAGGCTACACCTTC,CATSKTGQRGYTF
TRBV9,few,TRBJ1-6,TRBD1,TGTGCCAGCAGCGTAACGGGACAGTTTAATTCACCCCTCCACTTT,CASSVTGQFNSPLHF
TRBV4-2,.,TRBJ2-6,.,TGTGCCAGCAGCCGGGAGGGGACAGGGGCCAACGTCCTGACTTTC,CASSREGTGANVLTF
TRBV5-1,.,TRBJ1-3,.,TGCGCCAGCAGCTTGACGGAGAACACCATATATTTT,CASSLTENTIYF
TRBV7-8,many,TRBJ1-5,.,TGTGCCAGCAGCAAGCGTGGGGGTCAGCCCCAGCATTTT,CASSKRGGQPQHF
TRBV29-1,.,TRBJ1-1,.,TGCAGCGGGGGGGCCGGGAACAAAAACACTGAAGCTTTCTTT,CSGGAGNKNTEAFF
TRBV5-4,few,TRBJ1-1,TRBD1,TGTGCCAGCAGCCGGGACAGGGTCTTCGTGAACACTGAAGCTTTCTTT,CASSRDRVFVNTEAFF
TRBV5-6,few,TRBJ1-2,.,TGTGCCAGCAGCTTGTACGGGACGTCGGATGGCTACACCTTC,CASSLYGTSDGYTF
TRBV9,.,TRBJ1-1,.,TGTGCCAGCTCACATAGTCGGGGAAATACTGAAGCTTTCTTT,CASSHSRGNTEAFF
TRBV7-9,few,TRBJ1-3,.,TGCGCCAGCAGCCAAACCCCCGGAAACACCATATATTTT,CASSQTPGNTIYF
TRBV19,.,TRBJ2-7,TRBD2,TGTGCCAGTAGTATTAAAGCGGGCGGGAGGCAGCCCTACGAGCAGTACTTC,CASSIKAGGRQPYEQYF
TRBV10-2,many,TRBJ2-7,TRBD2,TGCGCCAGCAGCGGGAGGGGTCGGTACGAGCAGTACTTC,CASSGRGRYEQYF
TRBV10-3,many,TRBJ1-1,.,TGTGCCATCAGTGAACCCAGGGTAGGGACTGAAGCTTTCTTT,CAISEPRVGTEAFF
TRBV29-1,many,TRBJ2-2,TRBD2,TGCAGCGGTAAAACTAGCGGAGGAGGCACCGGGGAGCTGTTTTTT,CSGKTSGGGTGELFF
TRBV10-3,.,TRBJ1-2,.,TGTGCCAGCAGTCAGGGGTTTTTAGGCTATGGCTACACCTTC,CASSQGFLGYGYTF
TRBV25-1,.,TRBJ1-2,.,TGTGCCAGCAGTACAACAGGGAGACAGGCTCATGGCTACACCTTC,CASSTTGRQAHGYTF